This T cell receptor (beta chain) was identified in a study of T cell changes during pregnancy in multiple sclerosis. The table came from immunoSEQ multiplex PCR; TCRdb's copy has only in-frame clones and leaves some out. The table includes fewer than 150,000 clones, about 95% detected once. V was trimmed by 4 bases and J by 0 bases, leaving 4 bases between them. CDR1 and CDR2 from the germline V gene are SGHNT and YENEEA. The CDR3 runs to 13 residues. This chain uses TRBV11-3 with TRBJ2-1; the D is unclear. The source of this sequence is a female donor with multiple sclerosis, enrolled in a pregnancy study. This specimen was peripheral blood, taken after pregnancy. The CDR3: CASSSSSYNEQFF. The CDR3 DNA sequence: TGTGCCAGCAGCTCGAGCTCCTACAATGAGCAGTTCTTC.